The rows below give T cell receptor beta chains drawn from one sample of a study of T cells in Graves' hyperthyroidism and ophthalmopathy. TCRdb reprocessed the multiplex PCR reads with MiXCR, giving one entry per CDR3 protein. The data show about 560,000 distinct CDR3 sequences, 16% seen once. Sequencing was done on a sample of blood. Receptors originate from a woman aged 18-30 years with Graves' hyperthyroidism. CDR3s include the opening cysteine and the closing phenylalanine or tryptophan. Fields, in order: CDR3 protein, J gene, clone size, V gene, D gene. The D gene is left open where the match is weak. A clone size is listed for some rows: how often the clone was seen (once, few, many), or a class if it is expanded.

CDR3aa: CASSYTTGGGKARDNEQFF
j_gene: TRBJ2-1
abundance: few
v_gene: TRBV6-1
d_gene: TRBD2

CDR3aa: CAISGLAGSNEQFF
j_gene: TRBJ2-1
abundance: -
v_gene: TRBV28
d_gene: TRBD2

CDR3aa: CASSESGGGEDTQYF
j_gene: TRBJ2-3
abundance: few
v_gene: TRBV2
d_gene: TRBD2

CDR3aa: CASSQGGLVNYEQFF
j_gene: TRBJ2-1
abundance: -
v_gene: TRBV4-2
d_gene: TRBD2

CDR3aa: CASSLPQGDEQFF
j_gene: TRBJ2-1
abundance: many
v_gene: TRBV28
d_gene: -

CDR3aa: CASTTSGRAGEQYF
j_gene: TRBJ2-7
abundance: many
v_gene: TRBV12-3/TRBV12-4
d_gene: TRBD2

CDR3aa: CASSKNSGPQETQYF
j_gene: TRBJ2-5
abundance: many
v_gene: TRBV12-3/TRBV12-4
d_gene: TRBD2

CDR3aa: CASSPPKIGRDRGKTQYF
j_gene: TRBJ2-5
abundance: few
v_gene: TRBV7-9
d_gene: TRBD1

CDR3aa: CASSQEAGTEYGYTF
j_gene: TRBJ1-2
abundance: -
v_gene: TRBV4-3
d_gene: -

CDR3aa: CATSDRRLSSETQYF
j_gene: TRBJ2-5
abundance: many
v_gene: TRBV24-1
d_gene: -

CDR3aa: CASSSPGQAPKKLFF
j_gene: TRBJ1-4
abundance: -
v_gene: TRBV28
d_gene: -

CDR3aa: CASSFLWTSTGELFF
j_gene: TRBJ2-2
abundance: -
v_gene: TRBV6-2/TRBV6-3
d_gene: -

CDR3aa: CASTLINGDTQYF
j_gene: TRBJ2-3
abundance: many
v_gene: TRBV7-9
d_gene: -

CDR3aa: CASSTTGGLGNNQPQHF
j_gene: TRBJ1-5
abundance: few
v_gene: TRBV12-3/TRBV12-4
d_gene: TRBD1

CDR3aa: CASGLSRANSPLHF
j_gene: TRBJ1-6
abundance: few
v_gene: TRBV12-5
d_gene: -

CDR3aa: CAISVQTGKGEAFF
j_gene: TRBJ1-1
abundance: many
v_gene: TRBV10-3
d_gene: TRBD1

CDR3aa: CASSSRSGLAGDTDTQYF
j_gene: TRBJ2-3
abundance: -
v_gene: TRBV7-9
d_gene: TRBD2

CDR3aa: CASSRTGTSGNTIYF
j_gene: TRBJ1-3
abundance: -
v_gene: TRBV18
d_gene: -

CDR3aa: CASSQGWRAMNTEAFF
j_gene: TRBJ1-1
abundance: many
v_gene: TRBV3-1
d_gene: -

CDR3aa: CASGQIRRNTEAFF
j_gene: TRBJ1-1
abundance: -
v_gene: TRBV3-1
d_gene: -

CDR3aa: CASSYSPGANVLTF
j_gene: TRBJ2-6
abundance: many
v_gene: TRBV6-2/TRBV6-3
d_gene: -

CDR3aa: CASSLDGGSYEQYF
j_gene: TRBJ2-7
abundance: many
v_gene: TRBV6-2/TRBV6-3
d_gene: -

CDR3aa: CASSPQGDEQFF
j_gene: TRBJ2-1
abundance: few
v_gene: TRBV19
d_gene: TRBD1

CDR3aa: CASSLAAGSYNEQFF
j_gene: TRBJ2-1
abundance: many
v_gene: TRBV7-2
d_gene: -

CDR3aa: CASSSVAGANVLTF
j_gene: TRBJ2-6
abundance: many
v_gene: TRBV5-1
d_gene: -

CDR3aa: CASSFRTGEYNSPLHF
j_gene: TRBJ1-6
abundance: many
v_gene: TRBV7-9
d_gene: TRBD1

CDR3aa: CATSPGGYTF
j_gene: TRBJ1-2
abundance: many
v_gene: TRBV24-1
d_gene: -

CDR3aa: CASSSSPGQGIYEQYF
j_gene: TRBJ2-7
abundance: many
v_gene: TRBV5-1
d_gene: TRBD1

CDR3aa: CSATRDSFNYGYTF
j_gene: TRBJ1-2
abundance: -
v_gene: TRBV20-1
d_gene: TRBD1

CDR3aa: CASSHNDNTGYYGYTF
j_gene: TRBJ1-2
abundance: -
v_gene: TRBV19
d_gene: -

CDR3aa: CASSQSRAGNEQFF
j_gene: TRBJ2-1
abundance: -
v_gene: TRBV19
d_gene: -

CDR3aa: CASSQGGLTMETQYF
j_gene: TRBJ2-5
abundance: many
v_gene: TRBV11-3
d_gene: -

CDR3aa: CATSDGQGAETQYF
j_gene: TRBJ2-5
abundance: few
v_gene: TRBV24-1
d_gene: TRBD1

CDR3aa: CAIRFDPGQGGTGELFF
j_gene: TRBJ2-2
abundance: -
v_gene: TRBV10-3
d_gene: TRBD1

CDR3aa: CASSPSGGDQETQYF
j_gene: TRBJ2-5
abundance: many
v_gene: TRBV27
d_gene: TRBD2

CDR3aa: CATQGDRGIQPQHF
j_gene: TRBJ1-5
abundance: many
v_gene: TRBV28
d_gene: TRBD1